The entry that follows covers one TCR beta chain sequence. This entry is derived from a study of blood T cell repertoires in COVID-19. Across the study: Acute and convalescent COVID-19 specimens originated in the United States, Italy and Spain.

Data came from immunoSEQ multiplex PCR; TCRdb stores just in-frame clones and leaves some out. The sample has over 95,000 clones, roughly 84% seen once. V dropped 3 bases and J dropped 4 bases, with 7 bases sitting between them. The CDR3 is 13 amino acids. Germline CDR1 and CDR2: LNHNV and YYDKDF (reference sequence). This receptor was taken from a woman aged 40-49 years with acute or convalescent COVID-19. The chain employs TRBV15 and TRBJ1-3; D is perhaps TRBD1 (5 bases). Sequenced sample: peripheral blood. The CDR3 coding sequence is TGTGCCACCAGCAGGGGGGGAGGAAACACCATATATTTT. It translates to CATSRGGGNTIYF.